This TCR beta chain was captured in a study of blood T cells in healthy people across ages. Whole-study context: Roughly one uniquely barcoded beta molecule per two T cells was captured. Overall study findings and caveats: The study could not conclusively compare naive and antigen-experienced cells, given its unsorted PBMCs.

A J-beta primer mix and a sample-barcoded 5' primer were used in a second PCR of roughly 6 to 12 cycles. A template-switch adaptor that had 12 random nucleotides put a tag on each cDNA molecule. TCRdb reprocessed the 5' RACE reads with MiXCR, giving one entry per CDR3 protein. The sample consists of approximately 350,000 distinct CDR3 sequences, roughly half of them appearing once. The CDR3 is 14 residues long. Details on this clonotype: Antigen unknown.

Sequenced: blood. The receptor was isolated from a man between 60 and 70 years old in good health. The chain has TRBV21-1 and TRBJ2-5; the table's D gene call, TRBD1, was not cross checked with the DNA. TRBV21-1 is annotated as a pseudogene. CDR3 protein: CASRRDRDQETQYF. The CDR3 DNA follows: TGTGCCAGCAGACGGGACAGGGATCAAGAGACCCAGTACTTC.